The rows below give T cell receptor beta chains drawn from one sample of a study of shared T cell receptors in the human thymus. Method: immunoSEQ multiplex PCR; TCRdb's copy keeps in-frame clones and lacks some. This table holds 550,000 to 800,000 clones, approximately 83% found once. These data were likewise used in another study, on human thymus T cells.

Sequences were obtained from thymocytes. The origin of the receptors is a girl less than two years old with a congenital heart defect. Each CDR3 is given with its conserved first and last residue. A D gene is named only where the DNA matches it firmly. Not all rows give a size; the values are once, few, many and, for expanded clones, a class.

TRBV5-4,-,-,TRBJ1-4,CASSQRRGDEKLFF,TGTGCCAGCAGCCAGCGTAGGGGTGATGAAAAACTGTTTTTT
TRBV18,-,-,TRBJ2-5,CASSPQGFGQETQYF,TGTGCCAGCTCACCACAGGGGTTTGGGCAAGAGACCCAGTACTTC
TRBV28,TRBD1,-,TRBJ1-2,CASHNTDRQGGSYGYTF,TGTGCCAGCCATAATACTGATAGACAGGGAGGTTCCTATGGCTACACCTTC
TRBV5-4,-,-,TRBJ1-2,CASSLALKGRFYFIGYTF,TGTGCCAGCAGCTTGGCCTTAAAAGGCAGGTTTTATTTTATAGGCTACACCTTC
TRBV15,-,-,TRBJ2-1,CATSITGRGRGGDNEQFF,TGTGCCACCAGCATCACAGGTCGAGGCAGGGGAGGGGACAATGAGCAGTTCTTC
TRBV28,-,-,TRBJ2-1,CASSSPDYPSSYNEQFF,TGTGCCAGCAGTTCCCCGGACTATCCGAGCTCCTACAATGAGCAGTTCTTC
TRBV7-3,-,-,TRBJ1-1,CASSHPGGWMGTEAFF,TGTGCCAGCAGCCACCCGGGCGGGTGGATGGGCACTGAAGCTTTCTTT
TRBV4-2,TRBD2,-,TRBJ2-3,CASSRPGTSGGAFTQYF,TGTGCCAGCAGCCGTCCCGGGACTAGCGGGGGGGCGTTTACGCAGTATTTT
TRBV6-5,TRBD2,once,TRBJ2-1,CASSPGTINEQFF,TGTGCCAGCAGCCCCGGGACTATCAATGAGCAGTTCTTC
TRBV9,-,-,TRBJ1-2,CASSVNPHSNYGYTF,TGTGCCAGCAGCGTCAACCCCCACAGTAACTATGGCTACACCTTC
TRBV5-1,TRBD2,-,TRBJ2-3,CASSRIASGGAGDTQYF,TGCGCCAGCAGCCGCATCGCAAGCGGGGGGGCGGGAGATACGCAGTATTTT
TRBV5-1,-,-,TRBJ1-2,CASSSPGGGYTF,TGCGCCAGCAGCTCCCCCGGAGGTGGCTACACCTTC
TRBV7-6,TRBD1,-,TRBJ1-2,CASSLAGTGHGYTF,TGTGCCAGCAGCTTAGCCGGGACAGGGCATGGCTACACCTTC
TRBV9,TRBD1,-,TRBJ1-1,CASSAPPGTDLNTEAFF,TGTGCCAGCAGCGCTCCCCCAGGGACAGACTTGAACACTGAAGCTTTCTTT
TRBV10-3,TRBD2,-,TRBJ2-1,CAMATSGGLNEQFF,TGTGCCATGGCCACGAGCGGGGGCCTTAATGAGCAGTTCTTC
TRBV6-4,TRBD1,once,TRBJ1-4,CASTNRTGRKLFF,TGTGCCAGCACCAATAGGACAGGGAGAAAACTGTTTTTT
TRBV7-3,TRBD1,-,TRBJ2-1,CASSLNRGPDNEQFF,TGTGCCAGCAGCTTAAACAGGGGGCCGGACAATGAGCAGTTCTTC
TRBV28,TRBD1,-,TRBJ1-6,CASSLPLHTLGQGLGVRNSPLHF,TGTGCCAGCAGTTTACCCCTTCATACGTTGGGACAGGGACTGGGGGTTAGGAATTCACCCCTCCACTTT
TRBV5-4,TRBD1,-,TRBJ1-4,CASSPQGVANEKLFF,TGTGCCAGCAGTCCCCAGGGGGTAGCTAATGAAAAACTGTTTTTT
TRBV28,TRBD2,few,TRBJ2-1,CASRPFVTSGGLGGPYNEQFF,TGTGCCAGCAGGCCCTTCGTGACTAGCGGGGGGCTAGGGGGCCCCTACAATGAGCAGTTCTTC
TRBV15,-,few,TRBJ2-1,CATSSQREADLYNEQFF,TGTGCCACCAGCTCCCAAAGGGAAGCGGACCTCTACAATGAGCAGTTCTTC
TRBV4-1,-,-,TRBJ2-1,CASSQGELSRGTYNEQFF,TGCGCCAGCAGCCAAGGTGAACTGTCTAGGGGCACCTACAATGAGCAGTTCTTC
TRBV10-1,-,-,TRBJ1-2,CASSGHYNYGYTF,TGCGCCAGCAGTGGACATTACAACTATGGCTACACCTTC
TRBV11-3,TRBD1,-,TRBJ2-3,CASANRGNADTQYF,TGTGCCAGCGCCAACAGGGGAAACGCAGATACGCAGTATTTT
TRBV29-1,TRBD1,-,TRBJ1-1,CSAGQAGTEAFF,TGCAGCGCCGGACAGGCGGGAACTGAAGCTTTCTTT
TRBV6-1,TRBD1,-,TRBJ1-4,CASSEAVGDRREKLFF,TGTGCCAGCAGTGAAGCGGTGGGGGACAGACGTGAAAAACTGTTTTTT
TRBV28,TRBD2,-,TRBJ2-7,CASTRTSGGVPYEQYF,TGTGCCAGCACGCGCACTAGCGGGGGGGTCCCTTACGAGCAGTACTTC
TRBV2,-,-,TRBJ1-1,CASSDGCGNTEAFF,TGTGCCAGCAGTGATGGTTGCGGGAACACTGAAGCTTTCTTT
TRBV27,-,-,TRBJ2-7,CASSDRETEQYF,TGTGCCAGCAGCGATCGCGAAACCGAGCAGTACTTC
TRBV6-1,-,-,TRBJ2-5,CASFGYQETQYF,TGTGCCAGCTTTGGCTACCAAGAGACCCAGTACTTC
TRBV30,TRBD1,-,TRBJ2-7,CAWRSTGQGKTYEQYF,TGTGCCTGGAGGTCAACCGGACAGGGGAAAACCTACGAGCAGTACTTC
TRBV7-9,-,-,TRBJ2-7,CASSLGILGLSDSREQYF,TGTGCCAGCAGCTTAGGGATCCTAGGTCTCTCTGACTCGCGCGAGCAGTACTTC
TRBV19,-,-,TRBJ1-1,CASSLRNTEAFF,TGTGCCAGTAGTCTGCGGAACACTGAAGCTTTCTTT
TRBV7-4,TRBD2,-,TRBJ2-2,CASSEGTSGASGTGELFF,TGTGCCAGCAGCGAAGGGACTAGCGGGGCTTCAGGCACCGGGGAGCTGTTTTTT
TRBV28,TRBD1,-,TRBJ1-5,CASSPHDRANSNQLQHF,TGTGCCAGCAGTCCACATGACAGGGCGAATAGCAATCAGCTCCAGCATTTT
TRBV7-2,-,-,TRBJ2-7,CASSPRDFEDEQYF,TGTGCCAGCAGCCCCCGGGATTTTGAGGACGAGCAGTACTTC
TRBV18,-,-,TRBJ2-3,CASSPPMARTDTQYF,TGTGCCAGCTCACCACCTATGGCCAGGACAGATACGCAGTATTTT
TRBV5-6,-,-,TRBJ1-2,CASSFSRTQGRDYGYTF,TGTGCCAGCAGCTTTTCTCGAACGCAGGGGCGTGACTATGGCTACACCTTC
TRBV4-1,TRBD1,-,TRBJ1-5,CASSHALRAGGEVGWNQPQHF,TGCGCCAGCAGCCATGCATTAAGGGCAGGGGGCGAAGTAGGGTGGAATCAGCCCCAGCATTTT
TRBV5-4,-,-,TRBJ1-1,CASHSSQGGSGEAFF,TGTGCCAGCCATTCGTCCCAGGGAGGGAGTGGTGAAGCTTTCTTT
TRBV28,TRBD1,once,TRBJ2-7,CASGGQGRLSYEQYF,TGTGCCAGCGGGGGACAGGGACGACTTTCCTACGAGCAGTACTTC
TRBV6-4,TRBD2,-,TRBJ2-5,CASRSPPEGREQETQYF,TGTGCCAGCAGATCGCCCCCAGAGGGGCGGGAGCAAGAGACCCAGTACTTC
TRBV6-5,-,-,TRBJ2-7,CASSWRGATGYEQYF,TGTGCCAGCAGTTGGAGGGGCGCAACAGGCTACGAGCAGTACTTC
TRBV4-2,-,-,TRBJ2-2,CASSQGPLSGDANTGELFF,TGTGCCAGCAGCCAAGGTCCCCTATCAGGCGACGCGAACACCGGGGAGCTGTTTTTT
TRBV2,TRBD2,once,TRBJ2-2,CASRAGTSGGANTGELFF,TGTGCCAGCAGAGCCGGGACTAGCGGGGGTGCGAACACCGGGGAGCTGTTTTTT
TRBV7-9,-,-,TRBJ2-7,CASSLGETGYEQYF,TGTGCCAGCAGCTTAGGGGAGACGGGCTACGAGCAGTACTTC
TRBV5-6,-,-,TRBJ1-2,CASSLVTGNYGYTF,TGTGCCAGCAGCTTGGTAACGGGGAACTATGGCTACACCTTC
TRBV29-1,TRBD2,-,TRBJ2-3,CSGRLAGGTDTQYF,TGCAGCGGAAGACTAGCGGGGGGCACAGATACGCAGTATTTT
TRBV6-5,TRBD1,-,TRBJ1-6,CASSLIRGHINSPLHF,TGTGCCAGCAGTTTAATCAGGGGGCACATCAATTCACCCCTCCACTTT
TRBV11-2,-,-,TRBJ2-7,CASSLAVSYEQYF,TGTGCCAGCAGCTTAGCAGTTTCCTACGAGCAGTACTTC
TRBV7-2,-,-,TRBJ2-5,CASSPRDTRRETQYF,TGTGCCAGCAGCCCCCGGGACACTCGGCGAGAGACCCAGTACTTC
TRBV29-1,TRBD1,-,TRBJ2-7,CSVGSDRRYF,TGCAGCGTTGGTTCGGACAGGAGGTACTTC
TRBV10-3,TRBD2,-,TRBJ2-3,CAIRTTTSGADTDTQYF,TGTGCCATCAGGACTACGACTAGCGGTGCCGACACAGATACGCAGTATTTT
TRBV7-6,TRBD1,-,TRBJ1-5,CASSSPRTGGDSNQPQHF,TGTGCCAGCAGCTCCCCCAGGACAGGGGGGGATAGCAATCAGCCCCAGCATTTT
TRBV7-8,TRBD2,-,TRBJ2-1,CASSLKRGGFSYNEQFF,TGTGCCAGCAGCTTAAAGCGGGGAGGATTTTCCTACAATGAGCAGTTCTTC
TRBV27,-,once,TRBJ2-7,CASSPYQIVRGYEQYF,TGTGCCAGCAGTCCTTACCAAATAGTCAGGGGCTACGAGCAGTACTTC
TRBV18,-,-,TRBJ2-4,CASSPPAEAKNIQYF,TGTGCCAGCTCACCACCGGCAGAAGCCAAAAACATTCAGTACTTC